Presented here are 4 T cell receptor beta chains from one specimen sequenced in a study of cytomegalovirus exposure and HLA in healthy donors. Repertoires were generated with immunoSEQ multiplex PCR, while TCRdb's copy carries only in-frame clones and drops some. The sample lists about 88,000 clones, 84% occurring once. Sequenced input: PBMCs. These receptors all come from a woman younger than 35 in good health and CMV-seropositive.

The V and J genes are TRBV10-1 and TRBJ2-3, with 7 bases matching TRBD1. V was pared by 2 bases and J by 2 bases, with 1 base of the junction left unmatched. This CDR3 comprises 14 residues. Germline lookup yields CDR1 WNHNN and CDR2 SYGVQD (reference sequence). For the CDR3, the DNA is TGCGCCAGCAGTGAGGGACAGGTCACAGATACGCAGTATTTT. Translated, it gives CASSEGQVTDTQYF.

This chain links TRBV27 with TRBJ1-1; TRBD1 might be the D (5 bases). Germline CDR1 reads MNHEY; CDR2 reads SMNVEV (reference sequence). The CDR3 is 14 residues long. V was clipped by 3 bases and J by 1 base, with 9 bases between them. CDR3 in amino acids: CASSFQGWNTEAFF. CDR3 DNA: TGTGCCAGCAGTTTTCAGGGATGGAACACTGAAGCTTTCTTT.

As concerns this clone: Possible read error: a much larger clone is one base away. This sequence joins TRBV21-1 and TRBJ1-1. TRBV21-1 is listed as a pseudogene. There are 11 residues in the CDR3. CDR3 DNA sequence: TGTGCCAGCAGACGGGTCGAACGAGCTTTCTTT. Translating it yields CASRRVERAFF.

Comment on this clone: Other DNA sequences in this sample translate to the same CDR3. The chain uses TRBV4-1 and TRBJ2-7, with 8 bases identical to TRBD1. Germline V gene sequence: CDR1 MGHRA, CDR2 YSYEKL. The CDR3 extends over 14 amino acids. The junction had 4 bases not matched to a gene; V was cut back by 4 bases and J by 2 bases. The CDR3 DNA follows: TGCGCCAGCAGCCGAGACAGGGGAACCTACGAGCAGTACTTC. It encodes CASSRDRGTYEQYF.